The 29 T cell receptor beta chains below all came from one sample that was sequenced in a study of T cell changes during pregnancy in multiple sclerosis. Only in-frame clones appear in the TCRdb table, and some are missing; sequencing was by immunoSEQ multiplex PCR. The sample contains some 17,000 clones, around 90% of which appear only once. The material sequenced was CD8+ T cells from peripheral blood mononuclear cells, taken after pregnancy. These receptors were taken from a female donor in good health, enrolled as a control in a pregnancy study.

J is TRBJ1-2 and V is TRBV30; TRBD1 aligns across 8 bases. The CDR3 has 15 amino acids. V lost 0 bases to trimming and J lost 6 bases; unmatched junction nucleotides: 9. Germline CDR1 reads GTSNPN; CDR2 reads SVGIG (reference sequence). CDR3 residues: CAWSVGQGAPDGYTF. The CDR3 DNA follows: TGTGCCTGGAGTGTCGGACAGGGAGCTCCCGATGGCTACACCTTC.

The chain recombines TRBV7-9 with TRBJ1-5; 7 nucleotides match TRBD1. This CDR3 is 16 amino acids long. Germline V lookup: CDR1 SEHNR, CDR2 FQNEAQ (reference sequence). The junction had 9 bases not matched to a gene; V was cut back by 5 bases and J by 2 bases. In nucleotides, the CDR3 is TGTGCCAGCAGCGCGACAGGGACACGGGGCAATCAGCCCCAGCATTTT. The encoded protein is CASSATGTRGNQPQHF.

V gene TRBV2 combines with J gene TRBJ2-2, with 13 bases that match TRBD2. This CDR3 region has 15 residues. The trim removed 11 bases at V and 1 base at J, leaving 4 bases unmatched. Per the germline V gene, CDR1 is SNHLY and CDR2 is FYNNEI. CDR3 nucleotide sequence: TGTGCCTGCTGGACTAGCGGGAGGAACACCGGGGAGCTGTTTTTT. It codes for CACWTSGRNTGELFF.

The chain couples TRBV9 to TRBJ2-7; TRBD2 aligns across 7 bases. Trimming took 0 bases from V and 2 from J; bases not matched to a gene: 5. The CDR3 length is 15 residues. Per the germline V gene, CDR1 is SGDLS and CDR2 is YYNGEE. CDR3 bases: TGTGCCAGCAGCGTAGGTGGGACTACACCCTACGAGCAGTACTTC. It translates to CASSVGGTTPYEQYF. Full variable domain (remainder filled in from reference TRBV9 and TRBJ2-7): DSGVTQTPKHLITATGQRVTLRCSPRSGDLSVYWYQQSLDQGLQFLIQYYNGEERAKGNILERFSAQQFPDLHSELNLSSLELGDSALYFCASSVGGTTPYEQYFGPGTRLTVT.

The rearrangement links TRBV7-8 to TRBJ1-6; D call uncertain. CDR1 is SGHVS, CDR2 FQNEAQ, per germline. CDR3 length: 16 residues. V was pared by 5 bases and J by 0 bases, with 11 bases between. CDR3 amino acids: CASSPTVSSYNSPLHF. DNA of the CDR3: TGTGCCAGCAGCCCTACAGTGAGCTCCTATAATTCACCCCTCCACTTT.

V is TRBV18 and J is TRBJ1-1; 7 bases align to TRBD1. This CDR3 comprises 14 residues. Per the germline V gene, CDR1 is KGHSH and CDR2 is LQKENI. After removal of 6 bases from V and 4 bases from J, the junction contained 8 bases not matched to a gene. DNA of the CDR3: TGTGCCAGCTCCGAGAGGGGGCCCAGCACTGAAGCTTTCTTT. Amino acids: CASSERGPSTEAFF.

The chain employs TRBV5-1 and TRBJ2-3, with 8 nucleotides matching TRBD2. The germline V gene has CDR1 SGHRS and CDR2 YFSETQ. The CDR3 covers 14 residues. V trimming: 0 bases; J trimming: 5 bases; junction bases outside the gene matches: 2. CDR3 in amino acids: CASSLVSGRDTQYF. CDR3 in DNA: TGCGCCAGCAGCTTGGTGAGCGGGAGAGATACGCAGTATTTT.

This clone is medium-sized (0.01 to 0.1%) by share. J is TRBJ2-2 and V is TRBV6-5; 9 nucleotides match TRBD2. Germline trimming cut 7 bases from V and 6 bases from J; bases unmatched to any gene: 6. The CDR3 is 14 amino acids. CDR1 is MNHEY and CDR2 is SVGAGI in the germline V gene. CDR3 sequence (DNA): TGTGCCAGCAAGGGCGGGAGGGAAGCCGGGGAGCTGTTTTTT. Translation: CASKGGREAGELFF.

The genes are TRBV9 and TRBJ1-1; 9 bases are shared with TRBD1. V shed 4 bases and J 1 base; nucleotides not matched to a gene: 5. CDR3 length equals 15 residues. Germline V gene lookup returns CDR1 SGDLS and CDR2 YYNGEE. DNA of the CDR3: TGTGCCAGCAGCCTGGTACAGGGGGCGAACACTGAAGCTTTCTTT. It codes for CASSLVQGANTEAFF.

The rearrangement joins TRBV5-4 to TRBJ2-2, with D maybe TRBD1 (6 bases). There are 14 residues in the CDR3. Per the germline V gene, CDR1 is SGHNT and CDR2 is YYREEE (reference sequence). V was cut by 7 bases and J by 6 bases, with 16 bases left in between. CDR3 in DNA: TGTGCCAGCCGATATACAGGGCTCGCCGGGGAGCTGTTTTTT. The encoded protein is CASRYTGLAGELFF.

V gene TRBV6-1 combines with J gene TRBJ2-2, with TRBD2 matching over 12 bases. CDR1 is MNHNS and CDR2 is SASEGT in the germline V gene. The CDR3 is 15 residues long. Unmatched junction bases numbered 0, after V lost 4 bases and J lost 3 bases. CDR3 region: CASSGTSGDTGELFF. The CDR3 DNA follows: TGTGCCAGCAGTGGGACTAGCGGGGACACCGGGGAGCTGTTTTTT.

The chain joins TRBV29-1 to TRBJ2-7; TRBD1 aligns across 7 bases. This CDR3 has 12 residues. In germline, CDR1 is SQVTM, CDR2 ANQGSEA. V was clipped by 5 bases and J by 5 bases; unmatched bases: 6. The CDR3 nucleotides read TGCAGCGTTCAACAGGGGCTCCACGAGCAGTACTTC. Translated, it gives CSVQQGLHEQYF.

The rearrangement joins TRBV7-2 to TRBJ1-2; no reliable D call. The CDR3 is 15 residues long. V lost 2 bases and J 4 bases, leaving 14 bases between the germline ends. CDR1 and CDR2 (germline): SGHTA, FQGNSA. Here the CDR3 reads CASSLIRMRFYGYTF. The CDR3 region has the DNA TGTGCCAGCAGCTTAATACGCATGCGATTCTATGGCTACACCTTC.

The V and J genes are TRBV5-6 and TRBJ1-2; D remains ambiguous. Trimming took 4 bases from V and 4 from J, leaving 17 bases between them. The CDR3 sequence is 15 residues long. In germline, CDR1 is SGHDT, CDR2 YYEEEE. The CDR3: CASSEPMIPVYGYTF. The DNA for the CDR3 is TGTGCCAGCAGCGAACCGATGATACCAGTCTATGGCTACACCTTC.

J is TRBJ2-5 and V is TRBV25-1; D is uncertain. V was cut by 5 bases and J by 4 bases, with 20 bases left in between. In germline, CDR1 is MGHDK, CDR2 SYGVNS. The CDR3 is made up of 16 amino acids. The CDR3 sequence: CASSRVVSPTRETQYF. The CDR3 region has the DNA TGTGCCAGCAGTCGAGTGGTTTCCCCAACCCGAGAGACCCAGTACTTC.

The chain recombines TRBV6-5 with TRBJ2-7, with D possibly matching TRBD2 (7 bases). The CDR3 contains 14 residues. Germline loops: CDR1 MNHEY, CDR2 SVGAGI. V shed 5 bases and J shed 4 bases, with 15 bases lying between them. CDR3 residues: CASSEGGGGYEQYF. The CDR3, as DNA: TGTGCCAGCAGTGAGGGGGGAGGGGGTTACGAGCAGTACTTC.

The V gene is TRBV25-1, the J gene TRBJ1-5; D uncertain. The germline V and J ends were trimmed by 1 base and 7 bases, with 8 bases remaining between them. The CDR3 has 13 residues. The germline gives CDR1 MGHDK, CDR2 SYGVNS. CDR3 residues: CASSESQLQPQHF. The CDR3 DNA reads TGTGCCAGCAGTGAATCCCAGTTACAGCCCCAGCATTTT.

The chain is built from TRBV4-1 and TRBJ2-5; TRBD1 matches 8 bases. The J call is uncertain, as TRBJ2-7 better fits the DNA end. The CDR3 is 17 amino acids. Looked up from germline, CDR1 is MGHRA and CDR2 is YSYEKL. This chain's CDR3 is CASSQDETGVPSYEQYF. The CDR3 DNA sequence: TGCGCCAGCAGCCAAGACGAGACAGGGGTCCCTTCCTACGAGCAGTACTTC.

V is TRBV28 and J is TRBJ2-1, with a tentative D call TRBD1 (5 bases). The length of the CDR3 is 16 residues. Germline V lookup: CDR1 MDHEN, CDR2 SYDVKM. The V end lost 7 bases, the J end lost 0 bases, and 16 bases lay between the germline ends. The CDR3: CASTPGQANSYNEQFF. DNA for the CDR3: TGTGCCAGCACCCCTGGACAAGCGAACTCCTACAATGAGCAGTTCTTC.

The genes are TRBV7-9 and TRBJ2-2; 11 nucleotides match TRBD2. CDR3 size: 17 residues. From germline, CDR1 is SEHNR and CDR2 FQNEAQ (reference sequence). Germline trimming cut 2 bases from V and 4 bases from J; bases unmatched to any gene: 6. The CDR3 reads CASSLTSGRGGTGELFF. CDR3 in DNA: TGTGCCAGCAGCTTAACTAGCGGGAGAGGGGGCACCGGGGAGCTGTTTTTT.

V gene TRBV28 combines with J gene TRBJ2-1, with 12 bases matching TRBD2. The CDR3 has 15 amino acids. CDR1 is MDHEN, CDR2 SYDVKM, per germline. With 5 bases clipped from V and 7 bases from J, the junction kept 6 bases outside the gene matches. Written as DNA, the CDR3 is TGTGCCAGCAGTCGACTAGCGGGAGACGCGAATGAGCAGTTCTTC. Translation: CASSRLAGDANEQFF.

This chain joins TRBV4-1 and TRBJ2-2; TRBD2 agrees at 8 bases. CDR1 is MGHRA, CDR2 YSYEKL, per germline. J was trimmed by 13 bases and V by 4 bases; bases with no gene match: 17. CDR3 length: 16 residues. The CDR3, as DNA: TGCGCCAGCAGCCCCGTTGGGGCGGGGGGACCCGATGTGCTGTTTTTT. Its translation is CASSPVGAGGPDVLFF.

The V and J genes are TRBV10-1 and TRBJ2-3, with a weak D call TRBD2 (5 bases). V lost 0 bases, J lost 7 bases, and 11 bases lay in between. Germline V gene sequence: CDR1 WNHNN, CDR2 SYGVQD (reference sequence). The CDR3 extends over 14 amino acids. The DNA of the CDR3 is TGCGCCAGCAGTGAGTCGGCGGACTTCTATACGCAGTATTTT. This gives the protein CASSESADFYTQYF.

The V call is TRBV15, the J call TRBJ2-2, with 11 bases identical to TRBD2. This CDR3 comprises 17 residues. Per the germline V gene, CDR1 is LNHNV and CDR2 is YYDKDF (reference sequence). The V and J ends lost 0 bases and 3 bases, in that order; junction bases with no gene match: 3. CDR3 in DNA: TGTGCCACCAGCAGAGAACTAGCGGGAGCGGACACCGGGGAGCTGTTTTTT. It specifies CATSRELAGADTGELFF. The full variable domain, its missing parts supplied by reference TRBV15 and TRBJ2-2, is DAMVIQNPRYQVTQFGKPVTLSCSQTLNHNVMYWYQQKSSQAPKLLFHYYDKDFNNEADTPDNFQSRRPNTSFCFLDIRSPGLGDTAMYLCATSRELAGADTGELFFGEGSRLTVL.

The chain has TRBV10-3 and TRBJ1-2; the match to TRBD1 covers 9 bases. CDR1 and CDR2 from the germline V gene are ENHRY and SYGVKD. V lost 11 bases to trimming and J lost 0 bases; unmatched junction nucleotides: 13. CDR3 length equals 16 residues. In DNA, the CDR3 is TGTGCCGCGTACACGGGACAGGGTCCTTCTAACTATGGCTACACCTTC. Its translation is CAAYTGQGPSNYGYTF.

This clone was observed a handful of times. This sequence joins TRBV4-1 and TRBJ2-5, with D possibly matching TRBD2 (6 bases). The CDR3 runs 16 residues. Germline CDR1 reads MGHRA; CDR2 reads YSYEKL. Trimming removed 0 bases from V and 0 bases from J, with 11 bases in between. The CDR3 DNA sequence: TGCGCCAGCAGCCAAGAAATTGGGGGGTACCAAGAGACCCAGTACTTC. Its translation: CASSQEIGGYQETQYF.

This rearrangement joins TRBV28 to TRBJ2-1; TRBD2 aligns across 9 bases. In germline, CDR1 is MDHEN, CDR2 SYDVKM. After removal of 4 bases from V and 12 bases from J, the junction contained 16 bases not matched to a gene. The CDR3 totals 16 residues. The CDR3 region has the DNA TGTGCCAGCAGTTCCCCTCTAGCGGGAATAACGGCTGGGCAGTTCTTC. Translation: CASSSPLAGITAGQFF.

The chain links TRBV6-5 to TRBJ2-5, with D possibly TRBD2 on 6 matching bases. In germline, CDR1 is MNHEY, CDR2 SVGAGI. V was pared by 2 bases and J by 4 bases, with 14 bases between. The CDR3 length is 15 residues. The CDR3 here is CASSYLRGGAETQYF. The CDR3 nucleotides read TGTGCCAGCAGTTACCTTCGAGGAGGGGCAGAGACCCAGTACTTC.

The chain uses TRBV7-9 and TRBJ2-1, with D unresolved. This CDR3 contains 10 residues. Germline-derived CDR1 and CDR2 are SEHNR and FQNEAQ (reference sequence). Trimming stripped 5 bases from V and 12 bases from J, with 8 bases between. CDR3 nucleotides: TGTGCCAGCAGCCCCCCAGGGCAGTTCTTC. This sequence encodes CASSPPGQFF.